This note documents a single T cell receptor (beta chain) sequence. It has no known antigen specificity. No base qualities exist here, and no much larger clone lies one base off it. A case-control design nested within a healthcare worker cohort in London, UK, was used, with weekly nasopharyngeal swab PCR tests and blood sampling performed. Healthcare workers were recruited during the week of the UK lockdown, between 23 and 31 March 2020, and followed weekly for up to roughly 15 weeks. From the cysteine up to the phenylalanine, the CDR3 has a length of 14 residues. Only CDR3 DNA remains: 42 bases, in frame from the first base. Cut back by 3 bases and 0 bases, the V and J ends lie 9 bases apart. This specimen belongs to a study of early T cells in non-severe SARS-CoV-2 infection (dated by TCRdb to about 2021). The study in broad terms: Because TCR sequencing was done on bulk RNA from unsorted whole blood, the alpha and beta chains could not be paired. On the study overall, not on this receptor specifically: VDJdb matching was skewed toward anti-spike CD8 responses and likely underestimated virus-specific expansions by missing private and CD4 specificities.

Libraries came from 5' RACE. TCRdb lists the instrument as NextSeq 500. Unique molecular identifiers were attached to individual cDNA molecules in the TCR library protocol so that sequencing error and PCR bias could be corrected. Both TCR alpha and beta chains were sequenced, and tight co-correlation was observed between alpha and beta sequence abundances in each sample. In the paper's pipeline: Decombinator V4 was used to perform V gene, J gene and CDR3 annotation of TCR sequences. TCRs were defined as expanded if a significant change between any two time points was detected under a Poisson model with p below 0.0001. Abundances of TCRs were expressed as counts per million after normalisation to the total number of TCRs sequenced in each sample. MAIT TCRs were defined by TRAV1-2 paired with TRAJ12, TRAJ20 or TRAJ33, and iNKT TCRs by TRAV10 paired with TRAJ18. VDJdb, accessed on 1 November 2021, was searched for TCRs annotated for CMV, EBV and SARS-CoV-2, and TCRs annotated for more than one antigen were excluded. The public reads were reanalyzed by TCRdb: fastp trimming at Q25, MiXCR alignment, in-frame beta chains only. Rows with a matching CDR3 protein are joined into one entry that keeps the most common DNA and genes. The V and J calls come from TCRdb's annotation, not from the publication. The table for this sample lists tens of thousands of distinct CDR3 sequences; around 16% of them were counted only once. Around 10% of the sample is taken by the ten largest.

The sequencing sample was made of whole blood. The receptor chain draws on TRBV12-3 or TRBV12-4 and TRBJ2-7, and the D gene may be TRBD1, 5 bases matching. The receptor's source is an adult who was a healthcare worker with PCR-confirmed SARS-CoV-2 infection or an uninfected control (not recorded which). The DNA is TGTGCCAGCAGTTTTCAGGGTTTCTCCTACGAGCAGTACTTC. Its translation is CASSFQGFSYEQYF.